A selection of T cell receptor beta chains follows, all from one sample in a study of blood T cells in healthy people across ages. TCRdb recomputed calls from the 5' RACE reads with MiXCR, one row per CDR3 protein. The table includes about 770,000 distinct CDR3 sequences, under 55% detected once. Sequencing was performed on blood. The receptors originated from a man in his sixties in good health. CDR3s include the opening cysteine and the closing phenylalanine or tryptophan. Not every row has a clone size; where given, it reads once, few, many or a size class.

>TRBJ2-7|TRBV6-2/TRBV6-3|-
CASAGSGPPYEQYF
>TRBJ2-3|TRBV7-2|few
CASSRRGSRTDTQYF
>TRBJ1-1|TRBV30|-
CARSNMGYTEAFF
>TRBJ1-1|TRBV12-3/TRBV12-4|-
CASIRAGHEAFF
>TRBJ2-2|TRBV20-1|-
CSAGGPNTGELFF
>TRBJ2-7|TRBV7-2|-
CASSLGPQTYEQYF
>TRBJ2-3|TRBV3-1|few
CASSHRGSTDTQYF
>-|TRBV5-1|-
CASSPGSTMETQYF
>TRBJ2-1|TRBV20-1|-
CSARRKETQFF
>TRBJ2-7|TRBV5-1|once
CASSLDRGLSYEQYF
>TRBJ1-1|TRBV7-9|-
CASSKTGSAIIMNTEAFF
>TRBJ1-2|TRBV28|-
CASTGSLALYGYTF
>TRBJ1-2|TRBV6-2/TRBV6-3|-
CASSLYGGFNYGYTF
>TRBJ2-7|TRBV2|-
CASSETSGAYSYEQYF
>TRBJ2-1|TRBV6-2/TRBV6-3|few
CASRTGTGNNEQFF
>TRBJ2-1|TRBV15|-
CATSRELITTREQFF
>TRBJ2-5|TRBV12-3/TRBV12-4|-
CASSRTTGGTQYF
>TRBJ1-1|TRBV5-1|few
CASSLDPGGNTEAFF
>TRBJ2-5|TRBV5-1|-
CASSLPRQGQETQYF
>TRBJ1-3|TRBV7-9|-
CASSLAPGGSGNTIYF
>TRBJ2-4|TRBV4-3|-
CASSQDLTSGGKAKNIQYF
>TRBJ1-2|TRBV10-3|few
CAISGTGDGGYTF
>TRBJ1-5|TRBV5-8|-
CASSRGQKVNQPQHF
>TRBJ1-6|TRBV7-2|-
CASTVREGYNSPLHF
>TRBJ2-5|TRBV20-1|-
CSARAGFGETQYF
>TRBJ1-4|TRBV19|-
CASSSLVTGAFPNEKLFF
>TRBJ2-7|TRBV15|-
CATSPGGIVYEQYF
>TRBJ2-1|TRBV6-1|few
CASSARMTGTSGDNEQFF
>TRBJ2-7|TRBV28|-
CASSLSTPWTGGYEQYF
>TRBJ2-5|TRBV7-2|few
CASSLERAGGETQYF
>TRBJ1-6|TRBV12-3/TRBV12-4|few
CASSRTGEYNSPLHF
>TRBJ2-7|TRBV6-5|-
CASSYEPLAGGPLSYEQYF
>TRBJ1-1|TRBV6-2/TRBV6-3|-
CASSSTGDTEAFF
>TRBJ2-2|TRBV2|-
CASDLLGNTGELFF
>TRBJ1-2|TRBV7-2|-
CASSLAIEPGYGYTF
>TRBJ2-2|TRBV6-2/TRBV6-3|once
CASSYSMATGGITGELFF
>TRBJ2-5|TRBV11-2|-
CASRQTSGGAETQYF
>TRBJ1-1|TRBV6-2/TRBV6-3|once
CASSPPLGQVNTEAFF
>TRBJ1-4|TRBV14|few
CASSQNRGFNEKLFF
>TRBJ2-7|TRBV2|few
CASSDDSYEQYF
>TRBJ2-7|TRBV13|many
CASSFTGAGYEQYF
>TRBJ2-1|TRBV5-1|once
CASSSYGGSNNEQFF
>-|TRBV5-1|few
CASSYDRDGYLKVYEQYF
>TRBJ1-1|TRBV28|-
CASSPPVLAGAFF
>TRBJ2-5|TRBV11-2|few
CASSLGQVGETQYF
>TRBJ2-7|TRBV20-1|few
CSASRDNYEQYF
>TRBJ1-2|TRBV6-5|-
CASSYSQRHYGYTF
>TRBJ2-1|TRBV11-3|-
CASSLADHNEQFF
>TRBJ1-1|TRBV30|-
CAWNLRSNPSTEAFF
>TRBJ2-2|TRBV20-1|-
CSARDRTLGGGELFF
>TRBJ1-3|TRBV12-3/TRBV12-4|-
CASSSQRFTIYF
>-|TRBV29-1|-
CSVGRIQGTQYF
>TRBJ2-5|TRBV29-1|many
CSVQGNQRETQYF